This entry describes one T cell receptor beta chain. Its target is unknown. The data were obtained in a study of cytomegalovirus exposure and HLA in healthy donors. General study results and limits: Most likely, a cluster of highly shared sequence variants arose as a sequencing artifact.

Trimming took 4 bases from V and 0 from J, leaving 7 bases between them. Germline CDR1 reads SGHDN; CDR2 reads FVKESK. The CDR3 contains 14 residues. 60 Vbeta and 13 Jbeta primers were used in PCR. Produced via immunoSEQ multiplex PCR; TCRdb's table is partial and in-frame only. Found here are more than 85,000 clones, roughly 80% of them singletons; the top ten hold approximately 6.9%. The gene calls are TRBV14 and TRBJ1-3, with D possibly matching TRBD1 (5 bases). This sequence was found in a young man in good health and CMV-seropositive. The sample taken for sequencing was PBMCs. The CDR3 DNA sequence: TGTGCCAGCAGCCGACAGATCTCTGGAAACACCATATATTTT. Its protein product is CASSRQISGNTIYF.